The TCR beta chain described here comes from a study of synovial regulatory T cells in juvenile arthritis. Findings and limits, study-wide: Blood Treg cells that were inflammation-associated showed lower TCR diversity than other blood Treg cells. Synovial Tregs shared more CDR3 sequences with iaTregs than other blood Tregs.

In regard to this clone: No antigen is known for it.

Assay: immunoSEQ multiplex PCR; the TCRdb copy retains only in-frame clones and omits some. The specimen's table records 6,000 or so clones. The CDR3 loop spans 16 amino acids. DNA was not recorded. Germline V gene data show CDR1 as SGHRS and CDR2 as YFSETQ. Patients had median age around 11 years, range about 2.1-25. The material sequenced was Treg cells from blood. As for subset: remaining (HLA-DR-negative) circulating blood Treg cells. This receptor was taken from a donor younger than 35 with juvenile idiopathic arthritis. J is TRBJ2-2 and V is TRBV5-1; TCRdb outputs TRBD2, but without DNA this stays unchecked. The CDR3 region is CASSKTSGRDTGELFF.